The 21 T cell receptor beta chains below were found in one sample sequenced in a study of CD8 T cells in Susac syndrome. RNA, at about 0.45 to 1 ug, was reverse transcribed with random hexamers. TCRdb used MiXCR to reprocess the immunoSEQ multiplex PCR reads, holding one entry per CDR3 protein. The profile shows some 400,000 distinct CDR3 sequences, 75% to 90% of them singletons. Sequenced material: CD8+ T cells from PBMCs. The receptors derive from a human donor with multiple sclerosis.

V gene TRBV4-1 combines with J gene TRBJ1-5; 7 nucleotides agree with TRBD1. J was trimmed by 5 bases and V by 1 base; bases with no gene match: 11. This CDR3 is built from 17 residues. Looked up from germline, CDR1 is MGHRA and CDR2 is YSYEKL. CDR3 nucleotides: TGCGCCAGCAGCCAAGTGTCAGAGGGAGGGGGCTATCAGCCCCAGCATTTT. Its translation is CASSQVSEGGGYQPQHF.

CDR3 protein: CASTGAGEVDTQYF. CDR3 nucleotide sequence: TGTGCCAGCACGGGGGCGGGAGAGGTAGATACGCAGTATTTT. The chain has TRBV28 and TRBJ2-3; tentative D call: TRBD2 (7 bases). This CDR3 is 14 amino acids long. V was pared by 7 bases and J by 5 bases, with 16 bases between. Germline V lookup: CDR1 MDHEN, CDR2 SYDVKM. Filled out from reference TRBV28 and TRBJ2-3, the complete variable domain reads DVKVTQSSRYLVKRTGEKVFLECVQDMDHENMFWYRQDPGLGLRLIYFSYDVKMKEKGDIPEGYSVSREKKERFSLILESASTNQTSMYLCASTGAGEVDTQYFGPGTRLTVL.

In this sample, this clonotype turned up a few times. The chain is built from TRBV15 and TRBJ2-7; TRBD1 matches 9 bases. The CDR3 has 15 amino acids. The V and J ends lost 1 base and 3 bases, in that order; junction bases with no gene match: 4. CDR1 is LNHNV and CDR2 is YYDKDF in the germline V gene (reference sequence). The CDR3 bases are TGTGCCACCAGCAGAGTTGGGACAGGGCGCTACGAGCAGTACTTC. This translates into CATSRVGTGRYEQYF.

V and J are TRBV5-5 and TRBJ1-5; possible D gene TRBD1, 6 bases. Trimming removed 1 base from V and 4 bases from J, with 12 bases in between. The CDR3 spans 15 residues. Germline loops: CDR1 SGHKS, CDR2 YYEKEE (reference sequence). DNA for the CDR3: TGTGCCAGCAGCTTGTGGGGGGGCGTTAATCAGCCCCAGCATTTT. Its protein is CASSLWGGVNQPQHF. Combining the CDR3 with reference TRBV5-5 and TRBJ1-5 gives the whole variable domain DAGVTQSPTHLIKTRGQQVTLRCSPISGHKSVSWYQQVLGQGPQFIFQYYEKEERGRGNFPDRFSARQFPNYSSELNVNALLLGDSALYLCASSLWGGVNQPQHFGDGTRLSIL.

The chain is built from TRBV19 and TRBJ2-1; the D gene is possibly TRBD2 (5 bases). Germline V gene data show CDR1 as LNHDA and CDR2 as SQIVND (reference sequence). Trimming shortened V by 0 bases and J by 5 bases, and 14 bases separated the two germline ends. This CDR3 region has 16 residues. In nucleotides, the CDR3 is TGTGCCAGTAGTATAGATGGTAGCGTTTCCCACAATGAGCAGTTCTTC. Translated: CASSIDGSVSHNEQFF.

The V call is TRBV2, the J call TRBJ2-1; the match to TRBD2 covers 9 bases. The germline gives CDR1 SNHLY, CDR2 FYNNEI. This CDR3 contains 16 residues. Trimming took 3 bases from V and 10 from J; bases not matched to a gene: 13. This CDR3 is CASSDFGTSIRGEQFF. The CDR3 coding sequence is TGTGCCAGCAGTGATTTCGGGACTAGCATTCGAGGGGAGCAGTTCTTC.

V usage is TRBV5-1 and J usage is TRBJ2-7, with 13 bases lining up with TRBD2. Per the germline V gene, CDR1 is SGHRS and CDR2 is YFSETQ. CDR3 length: 15 residues. Trimming cost V 5 bases and J 4 bases; bases outside gene matches: 6. CDR3 bases: TGCGCCAGCAGTGCCGGGACTAGCGGGATATACGAGCAGTACTTC. As protein: CASSAGTSGIYEQYF.

The rearrangement links TRBV5-1 to TRBJ2-3; D is unresolved. Deletions cut 4 bases from V and 2 bases from J, with 11 bases between. The CDR3 spans 14 residues. Germline CDR1 SGHRS, CDR2 YFSETQ. This CDR3 reads CASSAIGITDTQYF. The CDR3 nucleotides read TGCGCCAGCAGCGCCATAGGAATCACAGATACGCAGTATTTT.

The count of this clonotype is one. CDR3: CASSQVPWTSGNTGELFF. The CDR3 region has the DNA TGTGCCAGCAGCCAAGTCCCATGGACTAGCGGAAACACCGGGGAGCTGTTTTTT. V usage is TRBV3-1 and J usage is TRBJ2-2, with TRBD2 matching over 10 bases. Germline V gene data show CDR1 as LGHDT and CDR2 as YNNKEL (reference sequence). Trimming removed 1 base from V and 2 bases from J; junction bases left unmatched: 7. The CDR3 totals 18 residues. Based on the CDR3 plus reference TRBV3-1 and TRBJ2-2, the full variable domain is DTAVSQTPKYLVTQMGNDKSIKCEQNLGHDTMYWYKQDSKKFLKIMFSYNNKELIINETVPNRFSPKSPDKAHLNLHINSLELGDSAVYFCASSQVPWTSGNTGELFFGEGSRLTVL.

The chain recombines TRBV20-1 with TRBJ1-5, with D possibly matching TRBD1 (5 bases). From germline, CDR1 is DFQATT and CDR2 SNEGSKA (reference sequence). CDR3 length: 16 residues. The V gene lost 1 base and the J gene lost 0 bases, with 13 bases spanning the gap. The CDR3 reads CSARGGTDNSNQPQHF. The CDR3 nucleotides are TGCAGTGCTAGAGGGGGGACGGACAATAGCAATCAGCCCCAGCATTTT.

The CDR3 protein is CASTNQERASTNEKLFF. DNA of the CDR3: TGTGCCAGCACCAACCAGGAGAGGGCTTCAACTAATGAAAAACTGTTTTTT. The genes are TRBV12-3 or TRBV12-4 and TRBJ1-4; D is unresolved. Deletions cut 7 bases from V and 0 bases from J, with 18 bases between. CDR3 size: 17 residues.

The chain combines TRBV2 with TRBJ2-7; D not resolved. The CDR3 runs 17 residues. V was clipped by 1 base and J by 3 bases, with 19 bases between them. Germline V gene sequence: CDR1 SNHLY, CDR2 FYNNEI. For the CDR3, the DNA is TGTGCCAGCAGTGAAGAGGCTAGACAAGGCTCTCTCTACGAGCAGTACTTC. Translation: CASSEEARQGSLYEQYF.

This chain links TRBV5-5 with TRBJ2-3, with D unresolved. CDR1 is SGHKS and CDR2 is YYEKEE in the germline V gene (reference sequence). The ends were cut back, 1 base at V and 2 bases at J, with 11 bases in the middle. The CDR3 runs 15 residues. As DNA, the CDR3 is TGTGCCAGCAGCTTGATCTACAGTTACACAGATACGCAGTATTTT. Protein product: CASSLIYSYTDTQYF.

The CDR3 loop reads CASTDWEAGGEQYF. CDR3 nucleotide sequence: TGTGCCAGCACCGACTGGGAAGCGGGAGGCGAGCAGTACTTC. The gene calls are TRBV6-1 and TRBJ2-7, with 9 bases that match TRBD2. CDR1 and CDR2 (germline): MNHNS, SASEGT. J was trimmed by 6 bases and V by 7 bases; bases with no gene match: 10. The CDR3 has 14 amino acids.

The chain recombines TRBV27 with TRBJ2-1; 15 bases align to TRBD2. This CDR3 contains 16 residues. V gave up 5 bases and J gave up 7 bases; unmatched junction bases: 6. Germline assignment: CDR1 MNHEY and CDR2 SMNVEV (reference sequence). The CDR3 coding sequence is TGTGCCAGCAGTCCCGGGACTAGCGGGAGGTGGAATGAGCAGTTCTTC. Its protein product is CASSPGTSGRWNEQFF.

The chain joins TRBV6-1 to TRBJ1-1; D is possibly TRBD1 (6 bases). V was trimmed by 5 bases and J by 4 bases, leaving 17 bases between them. The CDR3 extends over 15 amino acids. Germline assignment: CDR1 MNHNS and CDR2 SASEGT. The CDR3: CASSWGQGIGTEAFF. The CDR3 region has the DNA TGTGCCAGCAGTTGGGGGCAGGGGATAGGCACTGAAGCTTTCTTT.

V is TRBV14 and J is TRBJ2-7; D might be TRBD2 (5 bases). Trimming pared 3 bases from V and 0 bases from J, leaving 12 bases between. The CDR3 extends over 15 amino acids. Germline CDR1 SGHDN, CDR2 FVKESK. CDR3 sequence reads: CASSHVASHSYEQYF. The CDR3 DNA sequence: TGTGCCAGCAGCCATGTAGCGTCTCACTCCTACGAGCAGTACTTC.

V gene TRBV3-1 combines with J gene TRBJ2-7; D is ambiguous. V gave up 3 bases and J gave up 3 bases, with 6 bases separating them. This CDR3 has 12 residues. The germline CDR1 and CDR2 sequences are LGHDT and YNNKEL (reference sequence). In nucleotides, the CDR3 is TGTGCCAGCAGCCAGGGCTTCTACGAGCAGTACTTC. This gives the protein CASSQGFYEQYF.

The J gene is TRBJ2-1, the V gene TRBV2; D remains unclear. V lost 8 bases to trimming and J lost 9 bases, with 11 bases between them. The CDR3 runs 11 residues. Germline CDR1 SNHLY, CDR2 FYNNEI. The CDR3: CASEIGGEQFF. Written as DNA, the CDR3 is TGTGCCAGCGAAATCGGCGGTGAGCAGTTCTTC.

In its sample, this clonotype was seen once. The chain couples TRBV4-1 to TRBJ1-1; D remains unclear. From germline, CDR1 is MGHRA and CDR2 YSYEKL. The germline V and J ends were trimmed by 1 base and 1 base, with 13 bases remaining between them. This CDR3 is built from 16 residues. CDR3 DNA: TGCGCCAGCAGCCAAGGTGAGTGGAGGACGAACACTGAAGCTTTCTTT. This sequence encodes CASSQGEWRTNTEAFF.

The gene calls are TRBV7-9 and TRBJ2-5; 7 bases line up with TRBD1. The V gene end was trimmed by 5 bases and the J gene end by 2 bases; junction bases not matched to a gene: 17. From germline, CDR1 is SEHNR and CDR2 FQNEAQ (reference sequence). This CDR3 comprises 18 residues. The CDR3 DNA reads as TGTGCCAGCAGCGACACGAACGCATTAGCAGGGGGTCAAGAGACCCAGTACTTC. As protein: CASSDTNALAGGQETQYF. The full variable domain, completed using reference TRBV7-9 and TRBJ2-5, is DTGVSQNPRHKITKRGQNVTFRCDPISEHNRLYWYRQTLGQGPEFLTYFQNEAQLEKSRLLSDRFSAERPKGSFSTLEIQRTEQGDSAMYLCASSDTNALAGGQETQYFGPGTRLLVL.